Listed below are T cell receptor beta chains from one sample, sequenced in a study of blood T cell repertoires in COVID-19. Libraries were prepared by immunoSEQ multiplex PCR; TCRdb keeps only in-frame clonotypes and omits some of them. The table includes about 190,000 clones, approximately 90% detected once. What was sequenced was peripheral blood. These receptors originate from a man between 65 and 79 years old with active or convalescent COVID-19. CDR3s include the opening cysteine and the closing phenylalanine or tryptophan. A D gene is named only where the DNA matches it firmly. Part of the rows lack a size; the others show once, few, many or a class for expanded clones.

>TRBJ2-5|-|-|TRBV20-1
CSASGGLGIGPQETQYF
TGCAGTGCTAGTGGGGGGCTAGGGATTGGGCCTCAAGAGACCCAGTACTTC
>TRBJ1-5|-|-|TRBV27
CASSLSVNQPQHF
TGTGCCAGCAGCCTCTCAGTTAATCAGCCCCAGCATTTT
>TRBJ2-3|TRBD1|-|TRBV6-1
CASSRGQGRTDTQYF
TGTGCCAGCAGTCGGGGACAGGGGCGAACAGATACGCAGTATTTT
>TRBJ2-2|TRBD1|-|TRBV11-2
CASSPRQGSSGELFF
TGTGCCAGCAGCCCGCGACAGGGGTCTAGCGGGGAGCTGTTTTTT
>TRBJ1-6|TRBD1|-|TRBV19
CASSSRAGTGDNSPLHF
TGTGCCAGTAGTTCTCGAGCCGGGACAGGGGACAATTCACCCCTCCACTTT
>TRBJ2-3|-|-|TRBV28
CASSTPYRVSTDTQYF
TGTGCCAGCAGTACCCCTTACAGGGTGTCCACAGATACGCAGTATTTT
>TRBJ1-1|-|-|TRBV28
CASSLFRGNTEAFF
TGTGCCAGCAGTTTATTCCGGGGGAACACTGAAGCTTTCTTT
>TRBJ1-1|-|-|TRBV28
CASRRQGTTEAFF
TGTGCCAGCAGGCGTCAGGGGACCACTGAAGCTTTCTTT
>TRBJ2-7|-|-|TRBV19
CASSGTGLQANEQYF
TGTGCCAGTAGCGGAACGGGACTCCAAGCCAACGAGCAGTACTTC
>TRBJ1-2|-|-|TRBV7-2
CASRPQGSYGYTF
TGTGCCAGCAGACCACAGGGTTCCTATGGCTACACCTTC
>TRBJ1-4|TRBD1|-|TRBV18
CASSPGTGLNEKLFF
TGTGCCAGCTCACCGGGGACAGGCCTAAATGAAAAACTGTTTTTT
>TRBJ2-1|TRBD1|-|TRBV7-2
CASRRNTGVYGNEQFF
TGTGCCAGCAGACGCAATACAGGGGTTTATGGTAATGAGCAGTTCTTC
>TRBJ2-3|-|few|TRBV6-6
CASSSTGTHTLFSGDTQYF
TGTGCCAGCAGCTCCACCGGGACTCACACGCTATTTAGTGGCGACACGCAGTATTTT
>TRBJ2-2|-|once|TRBV28
CASTGLVKTGELFF
TGTGCCAGCACAGGCCTCGTCAAAACCGGGGAGCTGTTTTTT
>TRBJ2-3|-|-|TRBV29-1
CSARGTDTQYF
TGCAGCGCACGAGGGACAGATACGCAGTATTTT
>TRBJ2-2|TRBD2|-|TRBV5-1
CASRPSGGAGIGTGELFF
TGCGCCAGCAGACCTAGCGGGGGGGCCGGTATCGGCACCGGGGAGCTGTTTTTT
>TRBJ1-1|-|few|TRBV4-3
CASSQGGHSNTEAFF
TGCGCCAGCAGCCAAGGAGGACACTCAAACACTGAAGCTTTCTTT
>TRBJ2-1|TRBD2|-|TRBV10-3
CAISVGESGSYEQFF
TGTGCCATCAGTGTGGGAGAGAGCGGGAGCTATGAGCAGTTCTTC
>TRBJ2-7|-|-|TRBV5-6
CASSLTRGGGYEQYF
TGTGCCAGCAGCTTGACCAGGGGAGGGGGTTACGAGCAGTACTTC
>TRBJ1-4|TRBD1|-|TRBV14
CASSPRQGTEKLFF
TGTGCCAGCAGCCCACGACAGGGGACTGAAAAACTGTTTTTT
>TRBJ2-7|TRBD2|-|TRBV4-2
CASSQGKGAGDGEQYF
TGTGCCAGCAGCCAAGGAAAAGGAGCGGGAGATGGCGAGCAGTACTTC
>TRBJ2-7|-|-|TRBV7-2
CASSLSGASYEQYF
TGTGCCAGCAGCTTGTCAGGCGCTTCCTACGAGCAGTACTTC
>TRBJ2-3|-|few|TRBV7-9
CASSVSISGDTQYF
TGTGCCAGCAGCGTATCGATCTCGGGAGATACGCAGTATTTT
>TRBJ2-5|-|-|TRBV3-1/TRBV3-2
CASSPPLQETQYF
TGTGCCAGCAGCCCCCCATTGCAAGAGACCCAGTACTTC
>TRBJ2-2|-|-|TRBV19
CASRSGTNTGELFF
TGTGCCAGTAGATCAGGGACAAACACCGGGGAGCTGTTTTTT
>TRBJ2-7|-|-|TRBV28
CASSPSSLPRDYEQYF
TGTGCCAGCAGTCCTTCTTCGCTACCGAGGGACTACGAGCAGTACTTC
>TRBJ2-2|TRBD2|-|TRBV7-9
CASSSFLLAGGAAGELFF
TGTGCCAGCAGCTCTTTTCTGTTAGCGGGAGGGGCCGCCGGGGAGCTGTTTTTT
>TRBJ1-6|TRBD1|-|TRBV2
CASRRQGNSPLHF
TGTGCCAGCAGACGACAGGGTAATTCACCCCTCCACTTT
>TRBJ1-4|TRBD1|-|TRBV9
CASSPGQGSEKLFF
TGTGCCAGCAGCCCGGGACAGGGAAGTGAAAAACTGTTTTTT
>TRBJ1-2|-|-|TRBV28
CASSSVPGYGYTF
TGTGCCAGCAGTTCCGTTCCGGGCTATGGCTACACCTTC
>TRBJ2-5|TRBD1|-|TRBV7-2
CASSLDWTGTETQYF
TGTGCCAGCAGCTTAGATTGGACAGGGACAGAGACCCAGTACTTC
>TRBJ2-2|-|-|TRBV5-6
CASSSPAGELFF
TGTGCCAGTAGCAGTCCGGCCGGGGAGCTGTTTTTT
>TRBJ2-2|-|-|TRBV11-2
CASSLDLRNTGELFF
TGTGCCAGCAGCTTAGATCTACGGAACACCGGGGAGCTGTTTTTT
>TRBJ1-6|-|few|TRBV30
CAWSVRGRGVKNSPLHF
TGTGCCTGGAGTGTACGGGGCAGGGGCGTTAAGAATTCACCCCTCCACTTT
>TRBJ2-2|-|-|TRBV6-5
CASRAAGNTGELFF
TGTGCCAGCAGGGCAGCGGGGAACACCGGGGAGCTGTTTTTT
>TRBJ2-1|TRBD2|-|TRBV7-6
CASSSSQGLAGVGEQFF
TGTGCCAGCAGCTCATCCCAGGGACTAGCGGGAGTGGGTGAGCAGTTCTTC
>TRBJ2-7|TRBD2|few|TRBV28
CASSFMGGNEQYF
TGTGCAAGCAGTTTTATGGGAGGGAACGAGCAGTACTTC
>TRBJ1-1|-|-|TRBV12-3/TRBV12-4
CASSPGGTEAFF
TGTGCCAGCAGCCCGGGGGGCACTGAAGCTTTCTTT
>TRBJ2-2|TRBD2|-|TRBV7-8
CASSRVLAAQNTGELFF
TGTGCCAGCAGCCGGGTCCTAGCGGCCCAGAACACCGGGGAGCTGTTTTTT
>TRBJ1-2|-|-|TRBV28
CASRKAGQNYGYTF
TGTGCCAGCAGAAAGGCAGGGCAAAACTATGGCTACACCTTC
>TRBJ2-5|-|few|TRBV14
CASSQVRAPGTQYF
TGTGCCAGCAGCCAAGTGAGGGCCCCGGGGACCCAGTACTTC
>TRBJ1-3|-|-|TRBV9
CASSPTVPPGNTIYF
TGTGCCAGCAGCCCGACAGTCCCCCCGGGAAACACCATATATTTT
>TRBJ1-2|TRBD1|-|TRBV6-7
CASSYGRSGTEGRDYGYTF
TGTGCCAGCAGTTACGGACGATCCGGGACAGAAGGACGGGACTATGGCTACACCTTC
>TRBJ1-1|TRBD1|-|TRBV7-9
CASSSSGGLRAFF
TGTGCCAGCAGTTCGTCAGGGGGCCTTCGAGCTTTCTTT
>TRBJ2-7|TRBD1|-|TRBV7-6
CASSAPPTGRSEQYF
TGTGCCAGCAGCGCCCCCCCGACAGGGAGATCCGAGCAGTACTTC
>TRBJ1-6|-|-|TRBV7-8
CASSLDLGDSPLHF
TGTGCCAGCAGCTTAGATCTGGGAGATTCACCCCTCCACTTT
>TRBJ1-3|-|-|TRBV19
CATAVGGSGNTIYF
TGTGCCACCGCGGTGGGGGGCTCTGGAAACACCATATATTTT
>TRBJ2-4|-|-|TRBV6-5
CASSRRGAKNIQYF
TGTGCCAGCAGTCGCAGGGGTGCCAAAAACATTCAGTACTTC
>TRBJ2-1|-|-|TRBV7-8
CASSLSGIGRIWEQFF
TGTGCCAGCAGCTTATCGGGGATTGGGAGGATCTGGGAGCAGTTCTTC
>TRBJ2-2|TRBD1|-|TRBV5-1
CASSSGQGSGELFF
TGCGCCAGCAGCTCCGGACAGGGCTCCGGGGAGCTGTTTTTT
>TRBJ1-3|TRBD1|-|TRBV6-5
CASSPTGGSGNTIYF
TGTGCCAGCAGTCCTACAGGGGGCTCTGGAAACACCATATATTTT
>TRBJ2-7|TRBD2|once|TRBV19
CASSSQGLAREQYF
TGTGCCAGTAGTTCTCAGGGACTAGCTAGGGAGCAGTACTTC
>TRBJ1-6|TRBD1|-|TRBV7-6
CASSKGFRGPHLHNSPLHF
TGTGCCAGCAGTAAGGGATTCAGGGGGCCCCATCTACATAATTCACCCCTCCACTTT
>TRBJ2-6|TRBD1|-|TRBV29-1
CSVPGTGNSGANVLTF
TGCAGCGTTCCCGGGACAGGGAACTCTGGGGCCAACGTCCTGACTTTC